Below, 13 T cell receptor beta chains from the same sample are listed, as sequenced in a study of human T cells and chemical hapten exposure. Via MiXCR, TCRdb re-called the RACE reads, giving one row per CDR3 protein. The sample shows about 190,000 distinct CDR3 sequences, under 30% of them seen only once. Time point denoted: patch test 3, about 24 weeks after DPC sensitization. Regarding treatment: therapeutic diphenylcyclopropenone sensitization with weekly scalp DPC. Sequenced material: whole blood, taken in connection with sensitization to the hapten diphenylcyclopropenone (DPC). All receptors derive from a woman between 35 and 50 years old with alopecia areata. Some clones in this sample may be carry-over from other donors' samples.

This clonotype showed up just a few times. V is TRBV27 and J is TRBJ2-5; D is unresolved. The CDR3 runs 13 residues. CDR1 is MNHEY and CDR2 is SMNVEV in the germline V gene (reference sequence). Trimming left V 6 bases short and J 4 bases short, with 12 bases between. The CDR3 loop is CASRPIAPETQYF. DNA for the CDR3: TGTGCCAGCAGACCTATCGCCCCAGAGACCCAGTACTTC.

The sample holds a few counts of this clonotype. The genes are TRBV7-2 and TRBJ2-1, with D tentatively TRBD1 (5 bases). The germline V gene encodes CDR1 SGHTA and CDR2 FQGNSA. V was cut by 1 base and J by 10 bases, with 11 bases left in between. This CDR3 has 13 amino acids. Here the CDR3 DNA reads TGTGCCAGCAGCTTAGTATCAGGGTCCGAGCAGTTCTTC. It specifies CASSLVSGSEQFF.

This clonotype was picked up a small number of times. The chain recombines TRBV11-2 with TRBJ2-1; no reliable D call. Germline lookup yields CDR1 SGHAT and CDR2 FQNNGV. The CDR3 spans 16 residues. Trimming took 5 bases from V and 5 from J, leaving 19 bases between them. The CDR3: CASSPAAYQANNEQFF. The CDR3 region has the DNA TGTGCCAGCAGCCCCGCCGCCTACCAGGCTAACAATGAGCAGTTCTTC.

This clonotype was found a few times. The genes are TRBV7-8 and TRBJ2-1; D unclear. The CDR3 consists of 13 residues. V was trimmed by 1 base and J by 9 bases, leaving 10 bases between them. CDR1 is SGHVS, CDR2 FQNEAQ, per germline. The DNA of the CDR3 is TGTGCCAGCAGCTTAGAATTGTCATTTGAGCAGTTCTTC. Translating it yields CASSLELSFEQFF.

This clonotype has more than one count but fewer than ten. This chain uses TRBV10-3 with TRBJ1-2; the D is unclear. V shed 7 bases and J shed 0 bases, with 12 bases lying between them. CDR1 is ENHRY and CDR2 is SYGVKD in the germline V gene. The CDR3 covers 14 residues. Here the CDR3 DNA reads TGTGCCATCACCGACGGTGGGGCTAACTATGGCTACACCTTC. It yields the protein CAITDGGANYGYTF.

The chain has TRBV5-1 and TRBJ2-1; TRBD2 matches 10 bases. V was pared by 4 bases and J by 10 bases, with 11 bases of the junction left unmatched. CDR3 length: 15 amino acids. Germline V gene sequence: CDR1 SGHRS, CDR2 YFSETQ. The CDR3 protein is CASSRGLAEGEEQFF. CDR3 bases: TGCGCCAGCAGCAGAGGACTAGCGGAAGGGGAGGAGCAGTTCTTC.

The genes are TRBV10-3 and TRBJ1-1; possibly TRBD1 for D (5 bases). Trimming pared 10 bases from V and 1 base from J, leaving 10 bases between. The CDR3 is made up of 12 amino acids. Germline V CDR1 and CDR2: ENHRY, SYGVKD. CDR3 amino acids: CATRDGNTEAFF. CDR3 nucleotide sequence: TGTGCCACCCGGGACGGGAACACTGAAGCTTTCTTT.

The CDR3 bases are TGTGCCAGCAGCTTACGAAGGGAGTTCTCCCCAGATACGCAGTATTTT. Translation gives CASSLRREFSPDTQYF. J is TRBJ2-3 and V is TRBV7-9, with D maybe TRBD2 (5 bases). The germline gives CDR1 SEHNR, CDR2 FQNEAQ (reference sequence). The CDR3 loop spans 16 amino acids. The V and J ends lost 2 bases and 4 bases respectively, with 16 bases between them.

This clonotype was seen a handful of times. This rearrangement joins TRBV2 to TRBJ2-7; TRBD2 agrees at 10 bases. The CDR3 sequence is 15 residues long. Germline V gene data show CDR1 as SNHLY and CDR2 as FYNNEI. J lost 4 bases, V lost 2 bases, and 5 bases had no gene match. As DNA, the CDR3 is TGTGCCAGCAGTGAATCGGGGACTAGCGTGTACGAGCAGTACTTC. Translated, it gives CASSESGTSVYEQYF.

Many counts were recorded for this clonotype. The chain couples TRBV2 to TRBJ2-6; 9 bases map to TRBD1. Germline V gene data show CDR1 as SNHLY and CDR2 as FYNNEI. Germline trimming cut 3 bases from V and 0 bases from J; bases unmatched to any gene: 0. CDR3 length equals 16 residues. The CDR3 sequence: CASSETGGSGANVLTF. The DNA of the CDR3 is TGTGCCAGCAGTGAGACAGGGGGCTCTGGGGCCAACGTCCTGACTTTC.

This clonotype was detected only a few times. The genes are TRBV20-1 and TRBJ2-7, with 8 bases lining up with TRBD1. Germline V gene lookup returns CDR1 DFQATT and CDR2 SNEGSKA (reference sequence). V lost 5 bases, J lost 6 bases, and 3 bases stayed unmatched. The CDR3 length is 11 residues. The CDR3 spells CSAAQGGEQYF. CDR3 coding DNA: TGCAGTGCTGCACAGGGGGGCGAGCAGTACTTC.

The CDR3 sequence: CASSQAREETQYF. The CDR3 DNA is TGCGCCAGCAGCCAAGCTAGAGAAGAGACCCAGTACTTC. The chain joins TRBV4-1 to TRBJ2-5; D gene ambiguous. The CDR3 has 13 amino acids. CDR1 and CDR2 (germline): MGHRA, YSYEKL. V was clipped by 1 base and J by 3 bases, with 6 bases between them.

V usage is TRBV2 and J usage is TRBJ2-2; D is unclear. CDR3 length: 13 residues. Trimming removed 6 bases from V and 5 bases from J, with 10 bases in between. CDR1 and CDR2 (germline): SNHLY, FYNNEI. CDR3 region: CASRQEGTGELFF. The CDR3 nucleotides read TGTGCCAGCAGGCAGGAAGGAACCGGGGAGCTGTTTTTT.